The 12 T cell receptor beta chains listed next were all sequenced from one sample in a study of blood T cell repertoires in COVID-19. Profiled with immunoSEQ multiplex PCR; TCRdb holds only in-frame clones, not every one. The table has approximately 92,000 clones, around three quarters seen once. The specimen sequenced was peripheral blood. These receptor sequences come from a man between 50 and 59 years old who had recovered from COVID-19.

The DNA for the CDR3 is TGTGCCAGCAGCCAAGGCAACAGGGCGGGTGAAAAACTGTTTTTT. It is translated as CASSQGNRAGEKLFF. V usage is TRBV3-1 (or the pseudogene TRBV3-2) and J usage is TRBJ1-4; TRBD1 might be the D (6 bases). V gave up 1 base and J gave up 7 bases, with 13 bases separating them. Germline V gene sequence: CDR1 LGHDT, CDR2 YNNKEL (reference sequence). The CDR3 has 15 residues.

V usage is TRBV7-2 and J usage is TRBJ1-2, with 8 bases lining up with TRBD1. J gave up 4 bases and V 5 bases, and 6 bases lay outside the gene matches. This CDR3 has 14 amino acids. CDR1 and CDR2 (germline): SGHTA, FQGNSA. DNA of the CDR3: TGTGCCAGCAGCCTACAGGGGGAGGTCTATGGCTACACCTTC. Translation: CASSLQGEVYGYTF.

CDR3 sequence (DNA): TGTGCCAGCAGTCGGGACTCTTTTTTGGGTGAAAAACTGTTTTTT. Translation gives CASSRDSFLGEKLFF. V usage is TRBV6-5 and J usage is TRBJ1-4, with a tentative D call TRBD1 (5 bases). V lost 5 bases, J lost 7 bases, and 17 bases lay in between. The CDR3 length is 15 residues. Germline V gene data show CDR1 as MNHEY and CDR2 as SVGAGI.

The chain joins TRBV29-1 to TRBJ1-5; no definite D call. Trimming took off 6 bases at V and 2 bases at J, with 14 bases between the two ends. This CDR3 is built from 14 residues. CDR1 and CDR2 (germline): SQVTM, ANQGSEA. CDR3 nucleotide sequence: TGCAGCGTGACCGACACAGACGGCAATCAGCCCCAGCATTTT. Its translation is CSVTDTDGNQPQHF. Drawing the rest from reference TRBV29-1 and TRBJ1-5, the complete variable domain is SAVISQKPSRDICQRGTSLTIQCQVDSQVTMMFWYRQQPGQSLTLIATANQGSEATYESGFVIDKFPISRPNLTFSTLTVSNMSPEDSSIYLCSVTDTDGNQPQHFGDGTRLSIL.

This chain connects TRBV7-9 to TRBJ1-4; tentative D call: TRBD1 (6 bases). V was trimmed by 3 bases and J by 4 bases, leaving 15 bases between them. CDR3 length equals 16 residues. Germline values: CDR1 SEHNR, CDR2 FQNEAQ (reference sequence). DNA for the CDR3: TGTGCCAGCAGCTTGGGAATTCAGGGGTATAATGAAAAACTGTTTTTT. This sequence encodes CASSLGIQGYNEKLFF.

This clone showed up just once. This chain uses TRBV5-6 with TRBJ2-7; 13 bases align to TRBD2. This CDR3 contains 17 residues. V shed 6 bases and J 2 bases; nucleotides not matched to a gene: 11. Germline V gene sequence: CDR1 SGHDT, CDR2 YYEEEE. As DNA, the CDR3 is TGTGCCAGCACCAATTGGGGACTAGCGGGGCTAGCCTACGAGCAGTACTTC. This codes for CASTNWGLAGLAYEQYF.

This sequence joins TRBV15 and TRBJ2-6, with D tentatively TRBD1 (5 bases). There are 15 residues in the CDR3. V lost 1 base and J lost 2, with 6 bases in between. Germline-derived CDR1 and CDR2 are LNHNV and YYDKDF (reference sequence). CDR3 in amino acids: CATSRGGAGANVLTF. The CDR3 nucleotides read TGTGCCACCAGCAGAGGGGGCGCTGGGGCCAACGTCCTGACTTTC. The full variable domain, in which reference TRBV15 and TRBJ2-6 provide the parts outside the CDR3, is DAMVIQNPRYQVTQFGKPVTLSCSQTLNHNVMYWYQQKSSQAPKLLFHYYDKDFNNEADTPDNFQSRRPNTSFCFLDIRSPGLGDTAMYLCATSRGGAGANVLTFGAGSRLTVL.

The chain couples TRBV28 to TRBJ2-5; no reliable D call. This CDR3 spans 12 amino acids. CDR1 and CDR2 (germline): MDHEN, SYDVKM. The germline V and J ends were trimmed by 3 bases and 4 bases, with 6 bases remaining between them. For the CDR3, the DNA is TGTGCCAGCAGTTTTTCCCGAGAGACCCAGTACTTC. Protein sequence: CASSFSRETQYF.

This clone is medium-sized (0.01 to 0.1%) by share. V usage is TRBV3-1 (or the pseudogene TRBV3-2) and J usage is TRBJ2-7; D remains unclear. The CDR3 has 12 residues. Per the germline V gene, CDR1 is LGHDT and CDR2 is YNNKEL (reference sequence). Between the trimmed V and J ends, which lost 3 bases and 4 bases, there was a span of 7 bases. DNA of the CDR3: TGTGCCAGCAGCCACACTTCTTACGAGCAGTACTTC. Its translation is CASSHTSYEQYF.

CDR3 sequence: CASSFSLSTGSLYEQYF. CDR3 nucleotides: TGTGCCAGCAGCTTCAGCTTATCGACAGGTAGTCTCTACGAGCAGTACTTC. The chain combines TRBV7-2 with TRBJ2-7; D perhaps matches TRBD1 (6 bases). The CDR3 loop spans 17 amino acids. Germline V CDR1 and CDR2: SGHTA, FQGNSA. V was cut by 3 bases and J by 3 bases, with 21 bases left in between.

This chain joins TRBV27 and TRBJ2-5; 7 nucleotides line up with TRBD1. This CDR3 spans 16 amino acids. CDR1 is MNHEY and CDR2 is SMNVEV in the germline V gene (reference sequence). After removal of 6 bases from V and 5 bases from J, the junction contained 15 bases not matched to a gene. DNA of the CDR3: TGTGCCAGCAGCACCTTAACGACAGGGCGGGTGGAGACCCAGTACTTC. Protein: CASSTLTTGRVETQYF.

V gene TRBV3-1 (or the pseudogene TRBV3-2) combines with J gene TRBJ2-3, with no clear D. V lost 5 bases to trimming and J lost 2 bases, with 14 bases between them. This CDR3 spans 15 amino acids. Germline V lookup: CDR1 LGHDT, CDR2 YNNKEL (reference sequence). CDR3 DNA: TGTGCCAGCAGCTCCCGAGGCGCGATCACAGATACGCAGTATTTT. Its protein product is CASSSRGAITDTQYF.